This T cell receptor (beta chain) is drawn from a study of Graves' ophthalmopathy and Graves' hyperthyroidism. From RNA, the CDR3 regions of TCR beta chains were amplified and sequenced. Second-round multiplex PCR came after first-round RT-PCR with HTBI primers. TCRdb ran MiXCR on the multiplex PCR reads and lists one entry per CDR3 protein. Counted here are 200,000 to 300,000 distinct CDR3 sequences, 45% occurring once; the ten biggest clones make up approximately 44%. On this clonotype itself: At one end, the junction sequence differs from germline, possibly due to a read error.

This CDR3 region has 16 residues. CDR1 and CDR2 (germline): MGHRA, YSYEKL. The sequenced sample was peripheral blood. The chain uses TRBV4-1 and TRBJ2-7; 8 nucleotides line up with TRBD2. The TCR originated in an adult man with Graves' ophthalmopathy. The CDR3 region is CASSQEVLAEIYEQYF. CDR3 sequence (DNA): TGTGCCAGCAGCCAAGAGGTACTAGCGGAGATCTACGAGCAGTACTTC.